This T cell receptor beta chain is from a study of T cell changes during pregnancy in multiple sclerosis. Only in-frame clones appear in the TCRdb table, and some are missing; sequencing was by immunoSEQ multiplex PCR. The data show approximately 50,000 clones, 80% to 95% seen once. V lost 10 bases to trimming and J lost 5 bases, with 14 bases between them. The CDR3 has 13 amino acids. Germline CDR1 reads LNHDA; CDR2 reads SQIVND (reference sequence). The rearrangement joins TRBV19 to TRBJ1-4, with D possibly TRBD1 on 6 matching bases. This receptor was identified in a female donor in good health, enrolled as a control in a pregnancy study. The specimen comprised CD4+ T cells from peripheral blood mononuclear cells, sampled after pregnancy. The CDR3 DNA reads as TGTGCCATTGAAGACAGGATGAATGAAAAACTGTTTTTT. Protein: CAIEDRMNEKLFF.